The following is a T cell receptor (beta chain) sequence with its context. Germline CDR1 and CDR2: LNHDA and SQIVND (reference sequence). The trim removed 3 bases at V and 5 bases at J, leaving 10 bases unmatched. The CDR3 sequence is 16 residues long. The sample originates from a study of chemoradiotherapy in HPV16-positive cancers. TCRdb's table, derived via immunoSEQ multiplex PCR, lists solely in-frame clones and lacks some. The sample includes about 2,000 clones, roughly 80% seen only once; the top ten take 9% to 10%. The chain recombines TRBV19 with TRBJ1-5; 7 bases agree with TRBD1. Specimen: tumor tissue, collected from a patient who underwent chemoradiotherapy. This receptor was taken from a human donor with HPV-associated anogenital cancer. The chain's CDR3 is CASSISHGDSHQPQHF. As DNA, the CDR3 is TGTGCCAGTAGTATCTCCCATGGGGACAGTCATCAGCCCCAGCATTTT.